A selection of T cell receptor beta chains follows, all from one sample in a study of cytomegalovirus exposure and HLA in healthy donors. TCRdb keeps only in-frame clones here, not all; method: immunoSEQ multiplex PCR. Its clone listing holds about 160,000 clones. Sequenced: PBMCs. The receptors stem from a young man in good health and CMV-seronegative. CDR3s include the opening cysteine and the closing phenylalanine or tryptophan. Each record gives: CDR3 length, J gene, V gene, D gene, CDR3 protein, CDR3 DNA. D genes are given only for firm matches.

12	TRBJ1-2	TRBV30	-	CAWREGSYGYTF	TGTGCCTGGAGGGAGGGTAGCTATGGCTACACCTTC
13	TRBJ2-7	TRBV5-1	-	CASSLTAPYEQYF	TGCGCCAGCAGCTTGACAGCACCCTACGAGCAGTACTTC
14	TRBJ2-7	TRBV7-6	TRBD1	CASTPGTGSYEQYF	TGTGCCAGCACCCCCGGGACAGGGTCCTACGAGCAGTACTTC
15	TRBJ1-1	TRBV5-4	TRBD1	CASRRTGTGNTEAFF	TGTGCCAGCAGACGTACCGGGACAGGCAACACTGAAGCTTTCTTT
20	TRBJ2-1	TRBV5-1	-	CASSLEGTGKSGRAGNEQFF	TGCGCCAGCAGCTTGGAAGGGACAGGGAAAAGCGGGAGGGCCGGAAATGAGCAGTTCTTC
19	TRBJ1-4	TRBV16	TRBD1	CASSQPSTGILGVNEKLFF	TGTGCCAGCAGCCAACCATCGACAGGGATTTTGGGTGTAAATGAAAAACTGTTTTTT
16	TRBJ2-1	TRBV28	TRBD2	CASSVGLAGRYNEQFF	TGTGCCAGCAGTGTCGGACTAGCGGGAAGATACAATGAGCAGTTCTTC
15	TRBJ2-7	TRBV27	-	CASSLSGAAVYEQYF	TGTGCCAGCAGTTTATCGGGGGCGGCCGTCTACGAGCAGTACTTC
12	TRBJ1-5	TRBV28	-	CASSERSQGQHF	TGTGCCAGCAGTGAGAGGAGTCAGGGCCAGCATTTT
14	TRBJ2-3	TRBV7-2	-	CASSLPPGMDTQYF	TGTGCCAGCAGCTTACCCCCAGGGATGGATACGCAGTATTTT
15	TRBJ1-2	TRBV19	TRBD1	CASSIQQGWFYGYTF	TGTGCCAGTAGTATTCAACAGGGGTGGTTCTATGGCTACACCTTC
13	TRBJ1-2	TRBV2	-	CASSFSDAGSYTF	TGTGCCAGCAGTTTTAGCGATGCCGGGAGCTACACCTTC
14	TRBJ1-1	TRBV27	-	CASSLVGANTEAFF	TGTGCCAGCAGTTTGGTAGGGGCCAACACTGAAGCTTTCTTT
19	TRBJ2-7	TRBV5-6	TRBD2	CASSAGLAGDSIFSYEQYF	TGTGCCAGCAGCGCCGGACTAGCGGGAGACTCAATTTTCTCCTACGAGCAGTACTTC
11	TRBJ2-7	TRBV28	-	CASSVLLEQYF	TGTGCCAGCAGTGTACTGCTCGAGCAGTACTTC
14	TRBJ2-7	TRBV5-4	TRBD2	CASSLGDYLYEQYF	TGTGCCAGCAGCTTAGGGGACTACCTCTACGAGCAGTACTTC
13	TRBJ2-4	TRBV23-1	-	CASSRPRVNIQYF	TGCGCCAGCAGTCGGCCCCGTGTAAACATTCAGTACTTC
13	TRBJ1-2	TRBV10-3	-	CAISESTNYGYTF	TGTGCCATCAGTGAGTCTACTAACTATGGCTACACCTTC
14	TRBJ1-4	TRBV19	TRBD1	CASSIMGQIEKLFF	TGTGCCAGTAGTATCATGGGACAGATTGAAAAACTGTTTTTT
13	TRBJ1-2	TRBV28	-	CASSLSGHDGYTF	TGTGCCAGCAGTTTATCAGGGCACGATGGCTACACCTTC
15	TRBJ2-5	TRBV7-9	TRBD1	CASSQGTGPQETQYF	TGTGCCAGCAGCCAAGGGACAGGACCCCAAGAGACCCAGTACTTC
15	TRBJ2-7	TRBV11-2	-	CASSLLAGGGDEQYF	TGTGCCAGCAGCTTACTGGCCGGTGGGGGCGACGAGCAGTACTTC
17	TRBJ2-2	TRBV25-1	-	CASSNLSGQGVTGELFF	TGTGCCAGCAGCAACCTTTCGGGACAAGGGGTAACCGGGGAGCTGTTTTTT
17	TRBJ1-4	TRBV19	TRBD1	CASSIRDRGSTNEKLFF	TGTGCCAGTAGTATTCGGGACAGGGGTTCAACTAATGAAAAACTGTTTTTT
15	TRBJ2-2	TRBV7-3	TRBD2	CASSLSREVAGELFF	TGTGCCAGCAGCTTATCGCGGGAGGTCGCCGGGGAGCTGTTTTTT
14	TRBJ2-3	TRBV6-1	TRBD2	CASTGRGWTDTQYF	TGTGCCAGCACCGGGCGGGGGTGGACAGATACGCAGTATTTT
15	TRBJ1-5	TRBV2	-	CASSVVGASNQPQHF	TGTGCCAGCAGTGTTGTGGGGGCGAGCAATCAGCCCCAGCATTTT
16	TRBJ2-5	TRBV5-1	TRBD1	CASSPADRGQRETQYF	TGCGCCAGCAGCCCCGCTGACAGGGGGCAACGAGAGACCCAGTACTTC